The clone carrying this TCR beta chain came up a few times. Amplification used 60 Vbeta primers and 13 Jbeta primers. In the authors' workflow: The count from a later analysis was 70 million to 85 million unique TCR beta chains, some 9.9 million of them shared. The data were produced by immunoSEQ multiplex PCR, yet TCRdb's version contains in-frame clones alone and is incomplete. V, J and clone size derive from that table, while D and trimming were established from the DNA sequence. The table lists more than 65,000 clones, roughly 72% of them singletons, with around 6.5% in the top ten. The source of the sample is a study of cytomegalovirus exposure and HLA in healthy donors. About the research overall: HLA-typed donors were the source of about 85 million unique TCRs, which an early data release held. Caucasian-associated ancestry cluster membership applied to around 80% of 398 genotyped donors.

From germline, CDR1 is WSHSY and CDR2 SAAADI. The CDR3 consists of 15 residues. V dropped 2 bases and J dropped 2 bases, with 12 bases sitting between them. J is TRBJ2-5 and V is TRBV10-2, with D hard to call. The sample consisted of PBMCs. This clonotype was obtained from a woman aged 50 to 60 in good health and CMV-seropositive. Written as DNA, the CDR3 is TGCGCCAGCAGTGAGCCTAAGACACGTCAAGAGACCCAGTACTTC. Translation: CASSEPKTRQETQYF.